Below are 17 T cell receptor beta chains sequenced from a single sample in a study of T cell changes during pregnancy in multiple sclerosis. Assay used: immunoSEQ multiplex PCR; TCRdb lists only in-frame clones, some missing. The table records 75,000 to 80,000 clones, 93% of them present only once. Source: peripheral blood, taken in the second trimester of pregnancy. These receptors came from a female donor in good health, enrolled as a control in a pregnancy study.

The chain recombines TRBV14 with TRBJ1-3; D not resolved. V was trimmed by 1 base and J by 0 bases, leaving 7 bases between them. CDR3 length equals 15 residues. The germline CDR1 and CDR2 sequences are SGHDN and FVKESK. CDR3 in amino acids: CASSQGLSSGNTIYF. DNA for the CDR3: TGTGCCAGCAGCCAAGGCCTGAGCTCTGGAAACACCATATATTTT.

The chain employs TRBV25-1 and TRBJ1-1; D remains unclear. CDR1 MGHDK and CDR2 SYGVNS come from the germline V gene. V was clipped by 4 bases and J by 0 bases, with 12 bases between them. The CDR3 has 15 residues. CDR3 region: CASSAEWQLNTEAFF. For the CDR3, the DNA is TGTGCCAGCAGTGCGGAGTGGCAGCTGAACACTGAAGCTTTCTTT.

The V gene is TRBV9, the J gene TRBJ1-2; tentative D call: TRBD1 (5 bases). V was pared by 0 bases and J by 4 bases, with 10 bases between. The CDR3 consists of 14 residues. Germline V gene data show CDR1 as SGDLS and CDR2 as YYNGEE. CDR3 protein: CASSVDQGAYGYTF. The DNA for the CDR3 is TGTGCCAGCAGCGTAGATCAGGGTGCCTATGGCTACACCTTC. Full variable domain (rest looked up from reference TRBV9 and TRBJ1-2): DSGVTQTPKHLITATGQRVTLRCSPRSGDLSVYWYQQSLDQGLQFLIQYYNGEERAKGNILERFSAQQFPDLHSELNLSSLELGDSALYFCASSVDQGAYGYTFGSGTRLTVV.

In this sample, this clone turned up once. The genes are TRBV9 and TRBJ1-1; D may be TRBD1 (6 bases). Deletions cut 3 bases from V and 0 bases from J, with 15 bases between. The CDR3 totals 16 residues. Germline V gives CDR1 SGDLS, CDR2 YYNGEE. The DNA of the CDR3 is TGTGCCAGCAGCGCCTCCGACAGGCCGCTGAACACTGAAGCTTTCTTT. Its protein product is CASSASDRPLNTEAFF. The full variable domain, rest sourced from reference TRBV9 and TRBJ1-1, is DSGVTQTPKHLITATGQRVTLRCSPRSGDLSVYWYQQSLDQGLQFLIQYYNGEERAKGNILERFSAQQFPDLHSELNLSSLELGDSALYFCASSASDRPLNTEAFFGQGTRLTVV.

In this sample, this clone turned up once. J is TRBJ2-1 and V is TRBV5-4, with 10 bases aligning to TRBD1. Germline V gives CDR1 SGHNT, CDR2 YYREEE (reference sequence). This CDR3 spans 15 amino acids. V was pared by 4 bases and J by 7 bases, with 8 bases of the junction left unmatched. CDR3 nucleotides: TGTGCCAGCAGCCCAGATGACAGGGGGCTAAATGAGCAGTTCTTC. Translated: CASSPDDRGLNEQFF.

The chain couples TRBV11-3 to TRBJ1-2, with TRBD1 matching over 8 bases. V shed 5 bases and J 3 bases; nucleotides not matched to a gene: 11. Per germline, CDR1 SGHNT and CDR2 YENEEA. There are 16 residues in the CDR3. The CDR3 reads CASSETTGAAYYGYTF. CDR3 in DNA: TGTGCCAGCAGCGAAACGACAGGGGCAGCTTACTATGGCTACACCTTC.

This rearrangement joins TRBV5-1 to TRBJ2-4; 7 bases line up with TRBD1. The CDR3 sequence is 14 residues long. Germline-derived CDR1 and CDR2 are SGHRS and YFSETQ. J gave up 8 bases and V 0 bases, and 5 bases lay outside the gene matches. The CDR3 DNA follows: TGCGCCAGCAGCTTGGGGACAGGCGTGGACATTCAGTACTTC. Protein: CASSLGTGVDIQYF.

The J gene is TRBJ1-5, the V gene TRBV4-3; TRBD1 aligns across 12 bases. Germline lookup yields CDR1 LGHNA and CDR2 YSLEER. This CDR3 spans 16 amino acids. The V and J ends lost 1 base and 6 bases, in that order; junction bases with no gene match: 4. The DNA for the CDR3 is TGCGCCAGCAGCCAAGGTGGGACAGGGGGCGGTCAGCCCCAGCATTTT. This encodes CASSQGGTGGGQPQHF.

The genes are TRBV4-2 and TRBJ2-1, with TRBD2 identical over 7 bases. The CDR3 extends over 14 amino acids. Germline CDR1 reads LGHNA; CDR2 reads YNFKEQ. V trimming: 3 bases; J trimming: 7 bases; junction bases outside the gene matches: 6. The CDR3 nucleotides read TGTGCCAGCAGCCACACGATGGGGGGGAATGAGCAGTTCTTC. Amino acid sequence: CASSHTMGGNEQFF.

This clone was counted once. The V gene is TRBV30, the J gene TRBJ2-3; 11 nucleotides match TRBD2. The germline V gene has CDR1 GTSNPN and CDR2 SVGIG (reference sequence). The J segment lost 1 base and the V segment lost 3 bases, leaving 9 bases of the junction unmatched. The CDR3 length is 17 residues. The CDR3 nucleotides read TGTGCCTGGAGCCGAATTAGCGGGGGGGCCCGCACAGATACGCAGTATTTT. Encoded protein: CAWSRISGGARTDTQYF.

The genes are TRBV13 and TRBJ1-2; 8 bases are shared with TRBD1. The germline CDR1 and CDR2 sequences are PRHDT and FYEKMQ (reference sequence). This CDR3 comprises 15 residues. The V segment lost 0 bases and the J segment 6 bases; nucleotides outside the gene matches: 6. CDR3 DNA sequence: TGTGCCAGCAGCTTAGGACCGGACAGGGAAGATGGCTACACCTTC. This encodes CASSLGPDREDGYTF.

V and J are TRBV9 and TRBJ2-1; 7 positions match TRBD2. The trim removed 4 bases at V and 3 bases at J, leaving 7 bases unmatched. The length of the CDR3 is 15 residues. CDR1 and CDR2 from the germline V gene are SGDLS and YYNGEE. The DNA for the CDR3 is TGTGCCAGCAGCTCGCGGGGGACCCTCTACAATGAGCAGTTCTTC. Translated, it gives CASSSRGTLYNEQFF.

The rearrangement joins TRBV30 to TRBJ2-3, with a possible D match to TRBD1 (6 bases). Germline CDR1 GTSNPN, CDR2 SVGIG (reference sequence). The V end was cut by 8 bases, the J end by 4 bases, with 16 bases between. The CDR3 is 13 amino acids. This CDR3 reads CAGQFRGPDTQYF. The CDR3 DNA sequence: TGTGCCGGGCAGTTCAGGGGCCCAGATACGCAGTATTTT.

The count of this clone is one. V is TRBV27 and J is TRBJ2-2, with 10 bases identical to TRBD2. Germline trimming cut 10 bases from V and 6 bases from J; bases unmatched to any gene: 5. The germline V gene has CDR1 MNHEY and CDR2 SMNVEV (reference sequence). The CDR3 runs to 13 residues. This CDR3 reads CATLAGVAGELFF. Written as DNA, the CDR3 is TGTGCCACTCTAGCGGGGGTGGCCGGGGAGCTGTTTTTT.

The count of this clone is one. The CDR3 is CASRPSLEDSYNEQFF. CDR3 nucleotides: TGTGCCAGCAGGCCTAGCCTAGAGGACTCCTACAATGAGCAGTTCTTC. J is TRBJ2-1 and V is TRBV5-4; possible D gene TRBD2, 5 bases. Germline V gene data show CDR1 as SGHNT and CDR2 as YYREEE (reference sequence). The CDR3 length is 16 residues. V lost 5 bases and J lost 0, with 15 bases in between.

The chain carries TRBV30 and TRBJ1-5, with 8 bases that match TRBD1. This CDR3 has 13 residues. Unmatched junction bases numbered 6, after V lost 4 bases and J lost 7 bases. Germline loops: CDR1 GTSNPN, CDR2 SVGIG (reference sequence). The CDR3 nucleotides read TGTGCCTGGAATGGACAGGGTGGACAGCCCCAGCATTTT. Translated, it gives CAWNGQGGQPQHF.

The gene calls are TRBV7-2 and TRBJ2-4, with a possible D match to TRBD1 (5 bases). Looked up from germline, CDR1 is SGHTA and CDR2 is FQGNSA. Between the trimmed V and J ends, which lost 4 bases and 5 bases, there was a span of 15 bases. This CDR3 has 15 amino acids. CDR3 sequence (DNA): TGTGCCAGCAGCTCCCGAGTAGGGGTTCAAAACATTCAGTACTTC. This codes for CASSSRVGVQNIQYF.